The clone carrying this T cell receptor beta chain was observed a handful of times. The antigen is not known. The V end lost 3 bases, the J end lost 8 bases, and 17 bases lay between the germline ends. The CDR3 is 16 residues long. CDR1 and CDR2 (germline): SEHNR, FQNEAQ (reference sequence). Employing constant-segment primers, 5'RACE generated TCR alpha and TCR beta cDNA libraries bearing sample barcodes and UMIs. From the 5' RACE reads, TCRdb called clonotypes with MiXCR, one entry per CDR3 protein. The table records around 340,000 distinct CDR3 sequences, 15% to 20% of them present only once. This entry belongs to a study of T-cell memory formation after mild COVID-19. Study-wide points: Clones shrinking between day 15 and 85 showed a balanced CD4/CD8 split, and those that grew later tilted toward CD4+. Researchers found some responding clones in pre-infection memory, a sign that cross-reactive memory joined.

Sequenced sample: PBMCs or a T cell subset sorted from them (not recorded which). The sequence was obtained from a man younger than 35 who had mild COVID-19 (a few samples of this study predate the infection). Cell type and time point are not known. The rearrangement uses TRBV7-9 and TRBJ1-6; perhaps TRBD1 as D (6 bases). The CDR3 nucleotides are TGTGCCAGCAGCTTCCGAGGGGGGAGAGACCATTCACCCCTCCACTTT. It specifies CASSFRGGRDHSPLHF.